This TCR beta chain derives from a study of blood T cells in healthy people across ages. Findings of the study overall: Naive CD4+ cell counts and diversity both ran higher in long-lived than in aged donors.

Then a second PCR, running about 6 to 12 cycles, was carried out with a sample-barcoded 5' primer and a J-beta primer mix. TCRdb analysed the 5' RACE reads with MiXCR anew, one entry per CDR3 protein. The sample holds 730,000 or so distinct CDR3 sequences, roughly two fifths seen once. In this sample, this clonotype turned up a few times. The antigen is undetermined. The CDR3 spans 13 residues. Germline V CDR1 and CDR2: MNHEY, SVGEGT. The J segment lost 6 bases and the V segment lost 6 bases, leaving 8 bases of the junction unmatched. This chain uses TRBV6-2 or TRBV6-3 with TRBJ2-7; 7 bases are shared with TRBD1. Sequencing used blood. This clonotype originated in a woman aged 55-75 years in good health. The CDR3 sequence is CASRRQGRGEQYF. The CDR3 nucleotides read TGTGCCAGCAGACGACAGGGTCGGGGCGAGCAGTACTTC.